One T cell receptor beta chain is described in this entry. As yet, its antigen is unknown. Primers for the PCR totalled 60 Vbeta and 13 Jbeta. The repertoire was sequenced with immunoSEQ multiplex PCR; TCRdb's copy has only in-frame clones and lacks some. Of around 200,000 clones in the sample, more than 65% were seen once. CDR1 is MDHEN and CDR2 is SYDVKM in the germline V gene. This CDR3 is 13 amino acids long. The V end was cut by 4 bases, the J end by 2 bases, with 8 bases between. Healthy bone marrow donors made up the donor group. This sample is part of a study of cytomegalovirus exposure and HLA in healthy donors. Study-wide findings and caveats: Analysis was carried out at a later point, and it linked a missense DCLRE1C variant to TCR beta V- and J-gene trimming. While the bulk of TCR sequences proved rare, some public TCRs turned up in many donors. The study recorded 160 or so TCR beta chains that were cytomegalovirus-associated.

The source is a girl aged 2 to 10 in good health and CMV-seropositive. The V gene is TRBV28, the J gene TRBJ1-2; D perhaps matches TRBD1 (6 bases). Sequencing was done on a sample of PBMCs. Here the CDR3 reads CASSYGTNYGYTF. The CDR3 DNA is TGTGCCAGCAGTTACGGGACAAACTATGGCTACACCTTC.